The next 6 T cell receptor beta chains were all read from a single sample in a study of T cells in Graves' hyperthyroidism and ophthalmopathy. Amplified TCR beta CDR3 regions came from RNA transcripts. TCR CDR3 underwent first-round RT-PCR with the HTBI primer set. TCRdb reprocessed the multiplex PCR reads via MiXCR and lists one record per CDR3 protein. The profile shows around 540,000 distinct CDR3 sequences, about 16% of them singletons. Source material: blood. Every receptor here comes from a woman in her twenties or thirties with Graves' ophthalmopathy.

There are a few counts of this clonotype. The chain is built from TRBV5-1 and TRBJ2-7, with 15 bases that match TRBD2. Looked up from germline, CDR1 is SGHRS and CDR2 is YFSETQ. V was clipped by 0 bases and J by 2 bases; unmatched bases: 6. The CDR3 runs to 18 residues. DNA of the CDR3: TGCGCCAGCAGCTTGGTGGGACTAGCGGGAGGACAGGCCTACGAGCAGTACTTC. Translation gives CASSLVGLAGGQAYEQYF. The full variable domain, in which reference TRBV5-1 and TRBJ2-7 provide the parts outside the CDR3, is KAGVTQTPRYLIKTRGQQVTLSCSPISGHRSVSWYQQTPGQGLQFLFEYFSETQRNKGNFPGRFSGRQFSNSRSEMNVSTLELGDSALYLCASSLVGLAGGQAYEQYFGPGTRLTVT.

V is TRBV7-6 and J is TRBJ2-2; D perhaps matches TRBD1 (5 bases). The CDR3 runs 16 residues. V shed 2 bases and J shed 3 bases, with 13 bases lying between them. Germline V gene lookup returns CDR1 SGHVS and CDR2 FNYEAQ. The chain's CDR3 is CASSLKPDSYTGELFF. CDR3 bases: TGTGCCAGCAGCTTAAAGCCCGACAGCTACACCGGGGAGCTGTTTTTT. Full variable domain (remainder filled in from reference TRBV7-6 and TRBJ2-2): GAGVSQSPRYKVTKRGQDVALRCDPISGHVSLYWYRQALGQGPEFLTYFNYEAQQDKSGLPNDRFSAERPEGSISTLTIQRTEQRDSAMYRCASSLKPDSYTGELFFGEGSRLTVL.

The chain couples TRBV9 to TRBJ1-1; no firm D call. Germline CDR1 reads SGDLS; CDR2 reads YYNGEE. Trimming stripped 3 bases from V and 0 bases from J, with 12 bases between. CDR3 size: 15 residues. CDR3 in DNA: TGTGCCAGCAGCGGAGGATCGGACGTGAACACTGAAGCTTTCTTT. Protein product: CASSGGSDVNTEAFF.

As to this clonotype: An end of the junction does not agree with germline; a read error may underlie this. V and J are TRBV12-5 and TRBJ2-1; TRBD2 matches 8 bases. The germline gives CDR1 LGHNT, CDR2 FRNRAP. The CDR3 covers 12 residues. The CDR3 DNA reads TGTGCTAGTGGGGGACTAGACAATGAGCAGCTCTTC. Protein product: CASGGLDNEQLF.

V and J are TRBV20-1 and TRBJ2-1; maybe TRBD2 (5 bases). The CDR3 loop spans 15 amino acids. V shed 0 bases and J shed 5 bases, with 14 bases lying between them. Germline-derived CDR1 and CDR2 are DFQATT and SNEGSKA (reference sequence). This chain's CDR3 is CSARDARLSNNEQFF. CDR3 DNA sequence: TGCAGTGCTAGAGATGCGCGACTATCAAACAATGAGCAGTTCTTC.

This clonotype was seen at least ten times. This rearrangement joins TRBV20-1 to TRBJ2-7, with D perhaps matching TRBD2 (6 bases). Germline values: CDR1 DFQATT, CDR2 SNEGSKA (reference sequence). The CDR3 contains 13 residues. V lost 3 bases and J 4 bases, leaving 13 bases between the germline ends. The CDR3 DNA sequence: TGCAGTGCTAGCGCACTAGCTTCGTACGAGCAGTACTTC. Translated, it gives CSASALASYEQYF.